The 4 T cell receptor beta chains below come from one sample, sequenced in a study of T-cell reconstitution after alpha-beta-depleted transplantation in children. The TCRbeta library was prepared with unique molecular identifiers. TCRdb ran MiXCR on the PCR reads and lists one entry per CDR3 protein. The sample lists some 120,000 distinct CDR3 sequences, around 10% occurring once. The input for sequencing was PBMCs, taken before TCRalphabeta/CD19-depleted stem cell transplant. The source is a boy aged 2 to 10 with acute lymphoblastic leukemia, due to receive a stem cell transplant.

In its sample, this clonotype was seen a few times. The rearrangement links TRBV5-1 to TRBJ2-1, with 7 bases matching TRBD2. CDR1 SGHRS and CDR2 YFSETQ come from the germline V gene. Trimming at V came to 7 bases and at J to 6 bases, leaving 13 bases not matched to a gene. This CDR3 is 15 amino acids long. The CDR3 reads CASSDRGLGPNEQFF. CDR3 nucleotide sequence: TGCGCCAGCTCCGACCGTGGACTAGGGCCCAATGAGCAGTTCTTC.

The DNA of the CDR3 is TGTGCCAGCAGCCAGGGACAGTTAAGCCGGGAGACCCAGTACTTC. As protein: CASSQGQLSRETQYF. The chain is built from TRBV3-1 and TRBJ2-5, with 7 bases lining up with TRBD1. CDR3 length: 15 residues. The V gene's germline CDR1 is LGHDT and CDR2 YNNKEL (reference sequence). The V segment lost 3 bases and the J segment 5 bases; nucleotides outside the gene matches: 9.

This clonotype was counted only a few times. The CDR3 loop is CASSYSKGLAGRTDTQYF. The DNA for the CDR3 is TGTGCCAGCAGTTACTCGAAAGGGCTAGCGGGGCGCACAGATACGCAGTATTTT. This rearrangement joins TRBV6-5 to TRBJ2-3, with 9 bases aligning to TRBD2. The germline gives CDR1 MNHEY, CDR2 SVGAGI. Trimming cost V 0 bases and J 1 base; bases outside gene matches: 8. The CDR3 covers 18 residues.

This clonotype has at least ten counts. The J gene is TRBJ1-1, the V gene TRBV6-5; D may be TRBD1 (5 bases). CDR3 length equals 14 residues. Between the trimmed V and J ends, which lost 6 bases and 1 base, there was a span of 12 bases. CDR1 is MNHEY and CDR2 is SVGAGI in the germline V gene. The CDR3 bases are TGTGCCAGCAGATTACAGGAACGGAACACTGAAGCTTTCTTT. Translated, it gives CASRLQERNTEAFF.